These 12 T cell receptor beta chains came from one sample sequenced in a study of blood T cells in healthy people across ages. The second PCR ran roughly 6 to 11 cycles with a sample-barcoded 5' primer and J-beta primers. Using its own MiXCR run on the 5' RACE reads, TCRdb lists one record per CDR3 protein. The table records roughly 860,000 distinct CDR3 sequences, under 80% of them present only once. Sequenced input: blood. These receptors were taken from a man between 25 and 39 years old in good health.

V and J are TRBV4-2 and TRBJ2-5; 7 nucleotides line up with TRBD2. CDR1 and CDR2 (germline): LGHNA, YNFKEQ. The V segment lost 0 bases and the J segment 11 bases; nucleotides outside the gene matches: 15. The CDR3 spans 16 residues. The CDR3 is CASSQDLRGAGREQYF. The DNA for the CDR3 is TGTGCCAGCAGCCAAGATTTGAGGGGAGCGGGGCGTGAGCAGTACTTC.

The V call is TRBV3-1, the J call TRBJ2-7, with TRBD2 matching 10 bases. V gave up 0 bases and J gave up 6 bases; unmatched junction bases: 2. Germline assignment: CDR1 LGHDT and CDR2 YNNKEL (reference sequence). This CDR3 region has 14 residues. The CDR3 loop reads CASSQELAGLEQYF. DNA of the CDR3: TGTGCCAGCAGCCAAGAACTAGCGGGGCTCGAGCAGTACTTC.

This chain connects TRBV6-1 to TRBJ2-4; D gene uncertain. Judging by the DNA end, TRBJ2-7 fits better; the J call may be wrong. CDR1 and CDR2 from the germline V gene are MNHNS and SASEGT. The CDR3 totals 12 residues. The CDR3 spells CASSDVMAEQYF. CDR3 nucleotide sequence: TGTGCCAGCAGTGACGTTATGGCCGAGCAGTACTTC.

This clonotype is a singleton in its sample. This chain connects TRBV11-1 to TRBJ2-3; 7 nucleotides match TRBD2. Germline CDR1 reads SGHAT; CDR2 reads FQDESV (reference sequence). V lost 1 base to trimming and J lost 6 bases; unmatched junction nucleotides: 7. There are 15 residues in the CDR3. CDR3 sequence reads: CASSLESGAGDTQYF. The CDR3 coding sequence is TGTGCCAGCAGCTTAGAGAGCGGGGCAGGCGATACGCAGTATTTT. Complete variable domain (other parts from reference TRBV11-1 and TRBJ2-3): EAEVAQSPRYKITEKSQAVAFWCDPISGHATLYWYRQILGQGPELLVQFQDESVVDDSQLPKDRFSAERLKGVDSTLKIQPAELGDSAMYLCASSLESGAGDTQYFGPGTRLTVL.

There are a few counts of this clonotype. V usage is TRBV7-3 and J usage is TRBJ2-2; D unclear. This CDR3 is built from 13 residues. V lost 1 base and J lost 6, with 6 bases in between. The V gene's germline CDR1 is SGHTA and CDR2 FQGTGA. CDR3 DNA sequence: TGTGCCAGCAGCTTAATTCTCTCCGGGGAGCTGTTTTTT. The encoded protein is CASSLILSGELFF.

The rearrangement links TRBV2 to TRBJ2-1; no definite D call. Germline-derived CDR1 and CDR2 are SNHLY and FYNNEI. V was cut by 3 bases and J by 9 bases, with 18 bases left in between. The CDR3 totals 15 residues. CDR3 amino acids: CASSEVHRQIGEQFF. As DNA, the CDR3 is TGTGCCAGCAGTGAGGTGCATCGACAAATCGGTGAGCAGTTCTTC.

The chain has TRBV6-5 and TRBJ2-7, with TRBD2 identical over 10 bases. The J call is in doubt because the DNA end fits TRBJ2-5 better. CDR1 is MNHEY, CDR2 SVGAGI, per germline. The CDR3 length is 13 residues. The CDR3 nucleotides read TGTGCCTCAGGCCTAGCGGGGGAATGGACCCAGTACTTC. This sequence encodes CASGLAGEWTQYF.

The chain recombines TRBV25-1 with TRBJ2-1; 9 bases agree with TRBD1. CDR1 is MGHDK and CDR2 is SYGVNS in the germline V gene. The CDR3 is 15 amino acids. Trimming took 1 base from V and 8 from J; bases not matched to a gene: 6. This chain's CDR3 is CASSESWTGEDEQFF. In DNA form, the CDR3 reads TGTGCCAGCAGTGAATCCTGGACAGGGGAGGATGAGCAGTTCTTC.

The rearrangement links TRBV12-3 or TRBV12-4 to TRBJ2-1; 10 positions match TRBD2. The CDR3 runs to 15 residues. V lost 6 bases and J lost 5; bases outside the gene matches: 7. The CDR3 spells CASRELAGSHNEQFF. The CDR3 DNA reads as TGTGCCAGCAGAGAACTAGCGGGGAGTCACAATGAGCAGTTCTTC.

The chain combines TRBV6-4 with TRBJ2-1; 10 bases match TRBD2. Trimming cost V 2 bases and J 3 bases; bases outside gene matches: 4. The CDR3 consists of 16 residues. Per the germline V gene, CDR1 is MRHNA and CDR2 is SNTAGT. The DNA of the CDR3 is TGTGCCAGCAGTGACCAAGAGCGGGGGGGCTACAATGAGCAGTTCTTC. Encoded protein: CASSDQERGGYNEQFF.

This clonotype was picked up a small number of times. The chain has TRBV9 and TRBJ2-4, with TRBD2 matching 10 bases. The end of the DNA is better explained by TRBJ2-7, so the J call may be wrong. In germline, CDR1 is SGDLS, CDR2 YYNGEE. CDR3 size: 15 residues. This chain's CDR3 is CASSASSGGPYEQYF. The CDR3 nucleotides read TGTGCCAGCAGCGCATCTAGCGGGGGACCCTACGAGCAGTACTTC.

The chain combines TRBV4-1 with TRBJ2-3; 12 bases align to TRBD2. Germline CDR1 MGHRA, CDR2 YSYEKL. This CDR3 contains 16 residues. V trimming: 4 bases; J trimming: 5 bases; junction bases outside the gene matches: 7. CDR3 nucleotide sequence: TGCGCCAGCAGCCCGGCTAGCGGGGGGGCTAGAGATACGCAGTATTTT. Protein: CASSPASGGARDTQYF.